This TCR beta chain was observed in a study of blood T cells in healthy people across ages. Through a sample-barcoded 5' primer and a J-beta primer mix, a second PCR was run for about 7 to 12 cycles. Every cDNA molecule bore a tag from a template-switch adaptor containing 12 random nucleotides. The yield of each sample was at least 3 million CDR3-containing paired-end reads. One entry per CDR3 protein results from TCRdb running MiXCR on the 5' RACE reads. The sample lists about 1.5 million distinct CDR3 sequences; around 39% were seen once. This CDR3 spans 16 amino acids. Germline CDR1 and CDR2: SGHTA and FQGNSA. Trimming took 4 bases from V and 2 from J, leaving 15 bases between them. This clonotype was detected a few times. All donors came from Russia, were Caucasian and healthy, and spanned ages about 6 to 90. The authors extracted at least 5 micrograms of total RNA per sample.

The V and J genes are TRBV7-2 and TRBJ2-1; D possibly corresponds to TRBD2 (5 bases). The clonotype was recovered from a young woman in good health. The source material was blood. CDR3 residues: CASSSNTRVPYNEQFF. The CDR3 DNA reads as TGTGCCAGCAGCTCCAATACGAGGGTACCCTACAATGAGCAGTTCTTC.